Following are 20 T cell receptor beta chains from one sample sequenced in a study of glioma-infiltrating T cells after dendritic cell vaccination. Using immunoSEQ multiplex PCR, the repertoire was profiled, and TCRdb retains in-frame clones only, with some absent. Found here are tens of thousands of clones, 81% of them singletons; the top ten hold roughly 7.9%. Sequencing was performed on blood, taken before dendritic cell vaccination. The source of these receptors is a human donor with glioblastoma.

This chain links TRBV7-6 with TRBJ2-3; a weak D match, TRBD1 (5 bases). The V gene's germline CDR1 is SGHVS and CDR2 FNYEAQ. The CDR3 extends over 15 amino acids. V was clipped by 1 base and J by 1 base, with 9 bases between them. The CDR3 reads CASSLVVRGTDTQYF. CDR3 nucleotides: TGTGCCAGCAGCTTAGTCGTCAGGGGCACAGATACGCAGTATTTT. The variable domain in full, completed from reference TRBV7-6 and TRBJ2-3, reads GAGVSQSPRYKVTKRGQDVALRCDPISGHVSLYWYRQALGQGPEFLTYFNYEAQQDKSGLPNDRFSAERPEGSISTLTIQRTEQRDSAMYRCASSLVVRGTDTQYFGPGTRLTVL.

The V and J genes are TRBV5-1 and TRBJ2-1, with 7 bases identical to TRBD1. Looked up from germline, CDR1 is SGHRS and CDR2 is YFSETQ. Trimming at V came to 3 bases and at J to 3 bases, leaving 6 bases not matched to a gene. The CDR3 sequence is 15 residues long. The chain's CDR3 is CASSYDRAVYNEQFF. In nucleotides, the CDR3 is TGCGCCAGCAGCTACGACAGGGCAGTCTACAATGAGCAGTTCTTC.

The table lists this clone with a few counts. J is TRBJ2-7 and V is TRBV5-1; D not resolved. Trimming stripped 1 base from V and 3 bases from J, with 5 bases between. CDR1 SGHRS and CDR2 YFSETQ come from the germline V gene. The CDR3 has 12 residues. Here the CDR3 reads CASSLNSYEQYF. The CDR3 nucleotides are TGCGCCAGCAGCTTGAACAGCTACGAGCAGTACTTC. The full variable domain, with the rest looked up from reference TRBV5-1 and TRBJ2-7, is KAGVTQTPRYLIKTRGQQVTLSCSPISGHRSVSWYQQTPGQGLQFLFEYFSETQRNKGNFPGRFSGRQFSNSRSEMNVSTLELGDSALYLCASSLNSYEQYFGPGTRLTVT.

This clone is a singleton in its sample. The chain carries TRBV5-6 and TRBJ1-2, with TRBD1 as a possible D gene (6 bases). Germline CDR1 and CDR2: SGHDT and YYEEEE. The CDR3 totals 16 residues. With 4 bases removed from V and 5 bases from J, the gap between germline ends came to 21 bases. The CDR3, as DNA: TGTGCCAGCAGCCGACAGGCGGATTTTCGTAATTATGGCTACACCTTC. As protein: CASSRQADFRNYGYTF.

The chain couples TRBV4-3 to TRBJ2-7; 8 bases are shared with TRBD1. This CDR3 comprises 16 residues. Germline trimming cut 2 bases from V and 5 bases from J; bases unmatched to any gene: 11. The germline CDR1 and CDR2 sequences are LGHNA and YSLEER. CDR3 sequence: CASSQFGAGGTDEQYF. The CDR3 nucleotides are TGCGCCAGCAGCCAATTTGGGGCAGGGGGCACGGACGAGCAGTACTTC.

The chain couples TRBV7-8 to TRBJ2-1; D remains unclear. Per the germline V gene, CDR1 is SGHVS and CDR2 is FQNEAQ. V dropped 5 bases and J dropped 6 bases, with 11 bases sitting between them. The CDR3 covers 13 residues. The CDR3 DNA reads TGTGCCAGCAGCCCGAGACTGCCCAATGAGCAGTTCTTC. Translation gives CASSPRLPNEQFF.

Only one count was recorded for this clone. V usage is TRBV4-1 and J usage is TRBJ2-5, with D possibly being TRBD1 (6 bases). The CDR3 spans 14 residues. Trimming took 2 bases from V and 3 from J, leaving 10 bases between them. Germline V gene data show CDR1 as MGHRA and CDR2 as YSYEKL. The CDR3 loop reads CASSQTQGKETQYF. Written as DNA, the CDR3 is TGCGCCAGCAGCCAAACCCAGGGGAAAGAGACCCAGTACTTC.

The chain is built from TRBV9 and TRBJ2-5; 8 bases map to TRBD2. This CDR3 comprises 16 residues. V lost 4 bases to trimming and J lost 5 bases; unmatched junction nucleotides: 13. Germline V gene sequence: CDR1 SGDLS, CDR2 YYNGEE. CDR3: CASSPAVSGVWETQYF. DNA for the CDR3: TGTGCCAGCAGCCCGGCGGTTAGCGGGGTTTGGGAGACCCAGTACTTC.

This clone showed up just once. The gene calls are TRBV7-9 and TRBJ1-2; 10 nucleotides agree with TRBD1. The CDR3 totals 16 residues. V dropped 5 bases and J dropped 0; count of bases not matched to a gene: 6. CDR1 SEHNR and CDR2 FQNEAQ come from the germline V gene (reference sequence). As DNA, the CDR3 is TGTGCCAGCAGCAATCGGGACAGGGGTACTAACTATGGCTACACCTTC. Translating gives CASSNRDRGTNYGYTF.

The chain recombines TRBV28 with TRBJ2-7; TRBD1 agrees at 9 bases. This CDR3 comprises 12 residues. V trimming: 10 bases; J trimming: 5 bases; junction bases outside the gene matches: 6. Germline-derived CDR1 and CDR2 are MDHEN and SYDVKM. CDR3 region: CATGQGKDEQYF. The CDR3, as DNA: TGTGCCACAGGACAGGGGAAGGACGAGCAGTACTTC.

The chain recombines TRBV5-4 with TRBJ1-2, with D unresolved. Germline V lookup: CDR1 SGHNT, CDR2 YYREEE (reference sequence). The CDR3 has 15 amino acids. Trimming removed 0 bases at V and 7 bases at J, with 16 bases between. This chain's CDR3 is CASSLGQNPLFGYTF. The CDR3 DNA is TGTGCCAGCAGCTTGGGTCAGAACCCCCTTTTTGGCTACACCTTC.

This clone was counted only a few times. The chain is built from TRBV2 and TRBJ2-1, with 9 nucleotides matching TRBD2. Germline CDR1 is SNHLY and CDR2 is FYNNEI. The CDR3 is made up of 13 amino acids. Unmatched junction bases numbered 5, after V lost 6 bases and J lost 8 bases. The CDR3 region is CASRARGGDEQFF. CDR3 bases: TGTGCCAGCAGAGCGCGGGGGGGCGATGAGCAGTTCTTC.

This clone was recorded a few times. This chain connects TRBV19 to TRBJ1-5; D is possibly TRBD1 (6 bases). Germline values: CDR1 LNHDA, CDR2 SQIVND (reference sequence). The germline V and J ends were trimmed by 7 bases and 3 bases, with 19 bases remaining between them. The CDR3 contains 16 residues. The CDR3 nucleotides read TGTGCCAGTACCCACAACGGAGGGGGGGCCAATCAGCCCCAGCATTTT. Its translation: CASTHNGGGANQPQHF. The variable domain in full, completed from reference TRBV19 and TRBJ1-5, reads DGGITQSPKYLFRKEGQNVTLSCEQNLNHDAMYWYRQDPGQGLRLIYYSQIVNDFQKGDIAEGYSVSREKKESFPLTVTSAQKNPTAFYLCASTHNGGGANQPQHFGDGTRLSIL.

The chain recombines TRBV5-6 with TRBJ2-3; 8 bases line up with TRBD2. Germline V gives CDR1 SGHDT, CDR2 YYEEEE. V lost 4 bases, J lost 5 bases, and 12 bases stayed unmatched. CDR3 length equals 16 residues. This CDR3 reads CASSHRPGGLVDTQYF. The CDR3 bases are TGTGCCAGCAGCCATCGACCGGGAGGGTTGGTAGATACGCAGTATTTT.

The chain recombines TRBV29-1 with TRBJ1-1; 7 bases line up with TRBD1. Germline CDR1 reads SQVTM; CDR2 reads ANQGSEA. The CDR3 sequence is 14 residues long. V lost 6 bases and J lost 10; bases outside the gene matches: 17. The DNA of the CDR3 is TGCAGCGTCCGGGACAGAGGTTTCCCGCGAAGAGCTTTCTTT. Its translation is CSVRDRGFPRRAFF.

The chain has TRBV6-1 and TRBJ1-1; D call uncertain. Germline lookup yields CDR1 MNHNS and CDR2 SASEGT. V lost 6 bases and J lost 1, with 9 bases in between. The CDR3 is 13 amino acids. CDR3 in DNA: TGTGCCAGCAGCAAATCAGAGAACACTGAAGCTTTCTTT. It yields the protein CASSKSENTEAFF.

The chain is built from TRBV5-1 and TRBJ1-2, with 9 bases identical to TRBD1. V gave up 2 bases and J gave up 2 bases; unmatched junction bases: 4. Germline CDR1 is SGHRS and CDR2 is YFSETQ. This CDR3 contains 15 residues. The CDR3 protein is CASSLEGQGNYGYTF. DNA of the CDR3: TGCGCCAGCAGCTTAGAGGGACAGGGAAACTATGGCTACACCTTC.

The chain uses TRBV7-2 and TRBJ1-5, with D tentatively TRBD1 (6 bases). The CDR3 is 15 amino acids. The germline V and J ends were trimmed by 4 bases and 5 bases, with 15 bases remaining between them. Germline-derived CDR1 and CDR2 are SGHTA and FQGNSA. As DNA, the CDR3 is TGTGCCAGCAGCTCACAGGGCGCCGGGGATCAGCCCCAGCATTTT. This translates into CASSSQGAGDQPQHF.

This clone was counted once. This chain links TRBV7-2 with TRBJ2-5; possible D gene TRBD1, 5 bases. The J call could be wrong; TRBJ2-7 is a better fit for the DNA end. The germline V gene encodes CDR1 SGHTA and CDR2 FQGNSA. The CDR3 is 12 residues long. The CDR3 sequence: CASSLGGLEQYF. The DNA for the CDR3 is TGTGCCAGCAGCTTAGGGGGCCTCGAGCAGTACTTC.

The rearrangement uses TRBV28 and TRBJ1-2, with TRBD1 as a possible D gene (6 bases). Germline V gene sequence: CDR1 MDHEN, CDR2 SYDVKM. Deletions cut 5 bases from V and 5 bases from J, with 18 bases between. The CDR3 runs to 15 residues. In nucleotides, the CDR3 is TGTGCCAGCAGTCCCAGGACAGCGGACCCTTATGGCTACACCTTC. The encoded protein is CASSPRTADPYGYTF.